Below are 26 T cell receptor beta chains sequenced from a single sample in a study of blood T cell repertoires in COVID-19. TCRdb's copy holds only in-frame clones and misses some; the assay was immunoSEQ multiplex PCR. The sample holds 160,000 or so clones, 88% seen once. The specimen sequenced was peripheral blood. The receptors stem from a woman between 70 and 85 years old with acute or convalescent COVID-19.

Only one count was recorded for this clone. CDR3 protein: CASTTGGPRTEAFF. The DNA for the CDR3 is TGTGCCAGCACTACCGGGGGGCCCAGGACTGAAGCTTTCTTT. V usage is TRBV5-5 and J usage is TRBJ1-1; D is perhaps TRBD1 (6 bases). Germline loops: CDR1 SGHKS, CDR2 YYEKEE (reference sequence). The V and J ends lost 6 bases and 5 bases respectively, with 17 bases between them. The CDR3 spans 14 residues. Looking up the rest from reference TRBV5-5 and TRBJ1-1 gives the full variable domain: DAGVTQSPTHLIKTRGQQVTLRCSPISGHKSVSWYQQVLGQGPQFIFQYYEKEERGRGNFPDRFSARQFPNYSSELNVNALLLGDSALYLCASTTGGPRTEAFFGQGTRLTVV.

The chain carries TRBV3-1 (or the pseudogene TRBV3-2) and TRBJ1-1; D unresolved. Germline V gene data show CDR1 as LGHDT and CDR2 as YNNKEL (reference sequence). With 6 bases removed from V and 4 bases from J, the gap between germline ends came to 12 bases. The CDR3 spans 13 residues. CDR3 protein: CASRQSRSTEAFF. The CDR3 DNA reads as TGTGCCAGCAGACAATCGAGGAGCACTGAAGCTTTCTTT.

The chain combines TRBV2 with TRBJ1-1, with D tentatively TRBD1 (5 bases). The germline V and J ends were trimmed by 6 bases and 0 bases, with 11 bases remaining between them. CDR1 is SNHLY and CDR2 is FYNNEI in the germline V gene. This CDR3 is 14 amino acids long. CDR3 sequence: CASRPGLMNTEAFF. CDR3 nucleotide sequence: TGTGCCAGCAGACCGGGACTCATGAACACTGAAGCTTTCTTT.

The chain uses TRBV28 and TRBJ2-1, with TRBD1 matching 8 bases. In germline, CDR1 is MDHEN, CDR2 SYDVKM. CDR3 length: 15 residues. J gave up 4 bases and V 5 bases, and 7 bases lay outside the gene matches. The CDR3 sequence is CASSHRTGPYNEQFF. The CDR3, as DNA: TGTGCCAGCAGTCACCGGACAGGGCCTTACAATGAGCAGTTCTTC.

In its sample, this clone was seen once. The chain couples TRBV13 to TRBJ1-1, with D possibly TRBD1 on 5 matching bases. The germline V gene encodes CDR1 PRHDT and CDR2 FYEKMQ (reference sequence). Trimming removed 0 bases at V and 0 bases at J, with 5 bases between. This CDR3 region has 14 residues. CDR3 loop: CASSLGDMNTEAFF. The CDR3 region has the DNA TGTGCCAGCAGCTTAGGGGACATGAACACTGAAGCTTTCTTT.

This CDR3 reads CASSFPDRAGGYTF. CDR3 nucleotides: TGTGCCAGCAGCTTTCCCGACAGGGCGGGTGGCTACACCTTC. V and J are TRBV5-4 and TRBJ1-2; TRBD1 aligns across 7 bases. This CDR3 has 14 amino acids. Germline V gives CDR1 SGHNT, CDR2 YYREEE (reference sequence). Trimming took 2 bases from V and 7 from J; bases not matched to a gene: 8.

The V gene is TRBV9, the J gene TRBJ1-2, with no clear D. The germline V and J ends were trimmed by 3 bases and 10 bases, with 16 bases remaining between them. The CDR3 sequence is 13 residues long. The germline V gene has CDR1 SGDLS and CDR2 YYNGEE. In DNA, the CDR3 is TGTGCCAGCAGCGCACAAAAATTCAGTGTCTACACCTTC. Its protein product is CASSAQKFSVYTF. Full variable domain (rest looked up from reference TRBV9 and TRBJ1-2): DSGVTQTPKHLITATGQRVTLRCSPRSGDLSVYWYQQSLDQGLQFLIQYYNGEERAKGNILERFSAQQFPDLHSELNLSSLELGDSALYFCASSAQKFSVYTFGSGTRLTVV.

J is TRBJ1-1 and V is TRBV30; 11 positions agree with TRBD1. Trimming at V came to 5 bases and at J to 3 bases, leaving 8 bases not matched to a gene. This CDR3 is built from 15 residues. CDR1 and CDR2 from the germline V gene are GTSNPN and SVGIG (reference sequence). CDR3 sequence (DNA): TGTGCCTGGGAGGGTCGGGACAGGGGGGACACTGAAGCTTTCTTT. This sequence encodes CAWEGRDRGDTEAFF.

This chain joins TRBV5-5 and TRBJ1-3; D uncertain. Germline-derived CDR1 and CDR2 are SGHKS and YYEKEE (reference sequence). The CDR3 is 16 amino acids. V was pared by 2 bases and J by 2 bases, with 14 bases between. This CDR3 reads CASSFLGVQAGNTIYF. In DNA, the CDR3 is TGTGCCAGCAGCTTCCTCGGGGTGCAAGCTGGAAACACCATATATTTT.

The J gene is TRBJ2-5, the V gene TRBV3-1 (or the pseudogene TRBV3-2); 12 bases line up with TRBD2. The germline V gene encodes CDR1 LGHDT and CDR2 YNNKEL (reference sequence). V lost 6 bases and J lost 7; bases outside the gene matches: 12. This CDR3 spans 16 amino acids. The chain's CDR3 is CASSRAGTSGSWTQYF. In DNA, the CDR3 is TGTGCCAGCAGTCGGGCCGGGACTAGCGGGTCATGGACCCAGTACTTC.

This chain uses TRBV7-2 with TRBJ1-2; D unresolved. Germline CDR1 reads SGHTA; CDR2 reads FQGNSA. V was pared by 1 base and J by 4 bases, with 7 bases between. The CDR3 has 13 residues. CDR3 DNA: TGTGCCAGCAGCTTAGGCTACGGCTATGGCTACACCTTC. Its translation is CASSLGYGYGYTF.

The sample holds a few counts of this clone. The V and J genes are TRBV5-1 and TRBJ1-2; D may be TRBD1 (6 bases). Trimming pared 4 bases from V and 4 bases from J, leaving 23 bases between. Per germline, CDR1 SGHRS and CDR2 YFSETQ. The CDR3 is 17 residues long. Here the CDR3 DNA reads TGCGCCAGCAGCGAGAGGGCGGGGGCGCGGGCTGGCTATGGCTACACCTTC. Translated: CASSERAGARAGYGYTF. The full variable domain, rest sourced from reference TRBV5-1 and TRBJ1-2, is KAGVTQTPRYLIKTRGQQVTLSCSPISGHRSVSWYQQTPGQGLQFLFEYFSETQRNKGNFPGRFSGRQFSNSRSEMNVSTLELGDSALYLCASSERAGARAGYGYTFGSGTRLTVV.

For the CDR3, the DNA is TGTGCCAGCAGTTACACCTCCCACACGGGGAACACTGAAGCTTTCTTT. It specifies CASSYTSHTGNTEAFF. The chain uses TRBV6-2 or TRBV6-3 and TRBJ1-1, with unresolved D. CDR1 and CDR2 from the germline V gene are MNHEY and SVGEGT. The CDR3 loop spans 16 amino acids. The V gene lost 2 bases and the J gene lost 1 base, with 14 bases spanning the gap.

The CDR3 DNA reads as TGTGCCAGCAGCTTAGGAACAGGGGGGAAGTACTTC. It specifies CASSLGTGGKYF. The V and J genes are TRBV7-9 and TRBJ2-7; 8 bases fit TRBD1. CDR3 size: 12 residues. Germline CDR1 and CDR2: SEHNR and FQNEAQ (reference sequence). Trimming cost V 1 base and J 11 bases; bases outside gene matches: 4.

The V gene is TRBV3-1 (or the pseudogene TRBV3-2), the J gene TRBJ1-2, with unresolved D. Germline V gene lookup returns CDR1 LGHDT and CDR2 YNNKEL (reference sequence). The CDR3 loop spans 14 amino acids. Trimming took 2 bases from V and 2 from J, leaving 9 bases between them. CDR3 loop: CASSQRGPNYGYTF. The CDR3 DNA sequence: TGTGCCAGCAGCCAACGTGGGCCCAACTATGGCTACACCTTC.

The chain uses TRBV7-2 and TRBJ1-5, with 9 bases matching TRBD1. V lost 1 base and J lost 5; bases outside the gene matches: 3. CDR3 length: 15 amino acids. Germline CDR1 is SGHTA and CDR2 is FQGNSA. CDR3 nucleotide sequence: TGTGCCAGCAGCTTAGAGGGACAGGGTTATCAGCCCCAGCATTTT. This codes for CASSLEGQGYQPQHF.

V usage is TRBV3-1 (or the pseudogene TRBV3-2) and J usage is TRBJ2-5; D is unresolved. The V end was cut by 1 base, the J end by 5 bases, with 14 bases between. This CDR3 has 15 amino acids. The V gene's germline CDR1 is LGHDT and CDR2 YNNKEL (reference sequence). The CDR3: CASSQATTAWETQYF. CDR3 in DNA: TGTGCCAGCAGCCAAGCAACTACCGCTTGGGAGACCCAGTACTTC.

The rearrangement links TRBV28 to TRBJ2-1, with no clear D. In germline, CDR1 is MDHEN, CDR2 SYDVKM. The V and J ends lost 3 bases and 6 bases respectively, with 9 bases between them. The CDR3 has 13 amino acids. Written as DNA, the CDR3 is TGTGCCAGCAGTTTGCGGTATAGCAATGAGCAGTTCTTC. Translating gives CASSLRYSNEQFF.

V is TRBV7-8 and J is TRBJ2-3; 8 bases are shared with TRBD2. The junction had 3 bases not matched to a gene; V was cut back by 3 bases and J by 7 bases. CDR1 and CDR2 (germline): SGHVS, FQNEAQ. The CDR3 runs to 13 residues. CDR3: CASSFPGGNTQYF. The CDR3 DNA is TGTGCCAGCAGCTTCCCGGGGGGGAATACGCAGTATTTT.

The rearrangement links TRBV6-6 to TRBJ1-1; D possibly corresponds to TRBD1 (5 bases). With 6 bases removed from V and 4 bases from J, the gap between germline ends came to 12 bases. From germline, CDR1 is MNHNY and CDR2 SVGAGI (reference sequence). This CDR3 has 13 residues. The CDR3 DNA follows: TGTGCCAGCAGCGACAACGGGGGCACTGAAGCTTTCTTT. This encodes CASSDNGGTEAFF.

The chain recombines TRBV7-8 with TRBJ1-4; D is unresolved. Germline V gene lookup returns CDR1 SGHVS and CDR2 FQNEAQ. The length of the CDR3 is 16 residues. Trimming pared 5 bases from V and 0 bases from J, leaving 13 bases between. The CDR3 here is CASSPLLSATNEKLFF. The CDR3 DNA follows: TGTGCCAGCAGCCCGTTACTAAGTGCAACTAATGAAAAACTGTTTTTT.

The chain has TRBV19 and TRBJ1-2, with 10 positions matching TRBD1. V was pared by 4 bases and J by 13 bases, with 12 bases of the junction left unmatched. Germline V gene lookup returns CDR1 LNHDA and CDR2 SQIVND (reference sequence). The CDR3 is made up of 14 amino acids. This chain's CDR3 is CASSTRTGGLLSTF. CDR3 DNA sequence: TGTGCCAGTAGTACCAGGACAGGGGGGCTATTAAGCACCTTC.

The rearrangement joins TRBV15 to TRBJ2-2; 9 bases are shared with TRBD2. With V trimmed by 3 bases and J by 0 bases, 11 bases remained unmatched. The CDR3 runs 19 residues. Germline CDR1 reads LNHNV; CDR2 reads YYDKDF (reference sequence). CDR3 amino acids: CATSRKISGGSANTGELFF. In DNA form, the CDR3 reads TGTGCCACCAGCAGGAAAATTAGCGGGGGAAGCGCGAACACCGGGGAGCTGTTTTTT.

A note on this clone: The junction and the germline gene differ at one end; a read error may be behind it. In DNA, the CDR3 is TGTGCCAGCGGTGAATACAGGGTAGTACGGACCACTGAAGCTTTCTTT. It encodes CASGEYRVVRTTEAFF. The genes are TRBV6-1 and TRBJ1-1; D possibly corresponds to TRBD1 (6 bases). Germline-derived CDR1 and CDR2 are MNHNS and SASEGT. CDR3 length equals 16 residues.

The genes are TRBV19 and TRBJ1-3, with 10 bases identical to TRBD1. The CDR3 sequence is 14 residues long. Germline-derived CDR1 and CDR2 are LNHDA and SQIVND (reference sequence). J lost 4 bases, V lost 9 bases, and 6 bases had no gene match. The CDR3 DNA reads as TGTGCCAGCTCGGACAGGGGGACAGGAAACACCATATATTTT. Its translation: CASSDRGTGNTIYF. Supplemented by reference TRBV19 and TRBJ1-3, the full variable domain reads DGGITQSPKYLFRKEGQNVTLSCEQNLNHDAMYWYRQDPGQGLRLIYYSQIVNDFQKGDIAEGYSVSREKKESFPLTVTSAQKNPTAFYLCASSDRGTGNTIYFGEGSWLTVV.

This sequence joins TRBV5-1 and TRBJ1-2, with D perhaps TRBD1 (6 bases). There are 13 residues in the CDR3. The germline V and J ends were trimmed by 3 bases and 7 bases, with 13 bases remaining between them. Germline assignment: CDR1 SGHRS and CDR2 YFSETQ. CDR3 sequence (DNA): TGCGCCAGCAGCTCCCAGGGGAGCGGTGGCTACACCTTC. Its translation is CASSSQGSGGYTF. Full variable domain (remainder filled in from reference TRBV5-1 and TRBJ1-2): KAGVTQTPRYLIKTRGQQVTLSCSPISGHRSVSWYQQTPGQGLQFLFEYFSETQRNKGNFPGRFSGRQFSNSRSEMNVSTLELGDSALYLCASSSQGSGGYTFGSGTRLTVV.